A selection of T cell receptor beta chains follows, all from one sample in a study of early T cells in non-severe SARS-CoV-2 infection. Using its own MiXCR run on the 5' RACE reads, TCRdb lists one record per CDR3 protein. The sample holds tens of thousands of distinct CDR3 sequences, 5.7% seen once. The material sequenced was whole blood. Source of these receptors: an adult who was a healthcare worker with PCR-confirmed SARS-CoV-2 infection or an uninfected control (not recorded which). Both conserved end residues are part of each CDR3. The D gene is left open where the match is weak. A row's size may be missing; if present it is once, few, many or a size class.

d_gene	v_gene	j_gene	abundance	CDR3aa	CDR3nt
.	TRBV28	TRBJ1-1	many	CASNLPENTEAFF	TGTGCCAGCAACTTGCCCGAGAACACTGAAGCTTTCTTT
.	TRBV30	TRBJ2-7	.	CAWSVLGVYEQYF	TGTGCCTGGAGTGTACTTGGGGTTTACGAGCAGTACTTC
TRBD2	TRBV27	TRBJ2-7	many	CASSLSSGDSYEQYF	TGTGCCAGCAGTTTATCTAGCGGGGATTCCTACGAGCAGTACTTC
.	TRBV10-2	TRBJ1-1	.	CASSESWGDPEAFF	TGCGCCAGCAGTGAGTCTTGGGGCGACCCTGAAGCTTTCTTT
.	TRBV27	TRBJ2-7	many	CASSFSGPSYEQYF	TGTGCCAGCAGTTTTAGTGGACCCTCCTACGAGCAGTACTTC
.	TRBV3-1	TRBJ2-6	many	CASSQPGANVLTF	TGTGCCAGCAGTCAACCTGGGGCCAACGTCCTGACTTTC
.	TRBV3-1	TRBJ1-1	.	CASSQKASTEAFF	TGTGCCAGCAGCCAAAAGGCGAGCACTGAAGCTTTCTTT
TRBD2	TRBV2	TRBJ2-1	many	CASSSHDGAGGSFSYNEQFF	TGTGCCAGCAGTTCCCACGACGGAGCGGGAGGGTCCTTCTCCTACAATGAGCAGTTCTTC
.	TRBV7-9	TRBJ2-1	many	CASSLGDRGNEQFF	TGTGCCAGCAGCTTAGGGGATAGAGGCAATGAGCAGTTCTTC
.	TRBV10-2	TRBJ2-1	medium-sized	CASSRSLGDEQFF	TGCGCCAGCAGTAGGTCCCTCGGCGATGAGCAGTTCTTC
.	TRBV7-9	TRBJ1-3	many	CASSLETNTIYF	TGTGCCAGCAGCTTAGAAACAAACACCATATATTTT
.	TRBV9	TRBJ2-3	few	CASSPVGGTQYF	TGTGCCAGCAGCCCCGTGGGGGGTACGCAGTATTTT
.	TRBV28	TRBJ2-3	few	CASSSLSGSTDTQYF	TGTGCCAGCAGTTCCCTTAGCGGCAGCACAGATACGCAGTATTTT
.	TRBV6-1	TRBJ2-7	many	CASSPRDEHYEQYF	TGTGCCAGCAGCCCCAGGGACGAACACTACGAGCAGTACTTC
.	TRBV29-1	TRBJ2-6	many	CSVGHSGANVLTF	TGCAGCGTCGGACACTCTGGGGCCAACGTCCTGACTTTC
.	TRBV11-2	TRBJ1-6	few	CASSLSQGPNSPLHF	TGTGCCAGCAGCCTTAGCCAGGGACCCAATTCACCCCTCCACTTT
.	TRBV10-3	TRBJ2-7	few	CAIAWTTSSYEQYF	TGTGCCATCGCATGGACAACGAGCTCCTACGAGCAGTACTTC
.	TRBV28	TRBJ2-2	many	CASSSPDTLRTGELFF	TGTGCCAGCAGTTCACCTGACACTTTGCGGACCGGGGAGCTGTTTTTT
TRBD1	TRBV11-2	TRBJ2-5	few	CASSLDGTAQETQYF	TGTGCCAGCAGCTTAGACGGGACAGCCCAAGAGACCCAGTACTTC
.	TRBV27	TRBJ2-3	.	CASSFWQSTDTQYF	TGTGCCAGCAGTTTCTGGCAGTCCACAGATACGCAGTATTTT
TRBD2	TRBV27	TRBJ2-3	few	CASSSREGTDTQYF	TGTGCCAGCAGTTCGCGGGAGGGCACAGATACGCAGTATTTT
.	TRBV10-1	TRBJ2-3	many	CASSRSAADTDTQYF	TGCGCCAGCAGCCGGAGTGCTGCGGACACAGATACGCAGTATTTT
TRBD1	TRBV28	TRBJ2-4	few	CASSSSTGEAKNIQYF	TGTGCCAGCAGTTCCTCGACAGGGGAGGCCAAAAACATTCAGTACTTC
TRBD2	TRBV28	TRBJ2-2	many	CASSLSGRAVGTGELFF	TGTGCCAGCAGTTTAAGCGGGAGGGCCGTTGGCACCGGGGAGCTGTTTTTT
.	TRBV12-3/TRBV12-4	TRBJ2-1	many	CASSFFEGNEQFF	TGTGCCAGCAGTTTCTTCGAAGGAAATGAGCAGTTCTTC
.	TRBV11-2	TRBJ2-3	many	CASSSGPQDTQYF	TGTGCCAGCAGCTCCGGGCCGCAAGATACGCAGTATTTT
TRBD2	TRBV28	TRBJ2-1	many	CASTIAGVPYNEQFF	TGTGCCAGCACCATAGCGGGAGTCCCCTACAATGAGCAGTTCTTC
.	TRBV5-1	TRBJ1-6	many	CASSPAGLGSPLHF	TGCGCCAGCAGCCCGGCCGGACTGGGTTCACCCCTCCACTTT
TRBD2	TRBV7-9	TRBJ2-3	many	CASSDTETSGVTDTQYF	TGTGCCAGCAGCGACACAGAGACTAGCGGGGTCACAGATACGCAGTATTTT
.	TRBV10-3	TRBJ1-1	.	CAISEQPVNTEAFF	TGTGCCATCAGTGAACAACCGGTGAACACTGAAGCTTTCTTT
TRBD1	TRBV11-2	TRBJ1-1	few	CASSLDRYGQERYTEAFF	TGTGCCAGCAGCTTAGATCGGTATGGACAGGAGAGGTACACTGAAGCTTTCTTT
TRBD2	TRBV7-9	TRBJ2-3	.	CASSTGTSGRGTQYF	TGTGCCAGCAGCACCGGGACTAGCGGGAGAGGGACGCAGTATTTT
.	TRBV10-3	TRBJ2-5	many	CAISDPGERESPGGGETQYF	TGTGCCATCAGTGATCCCGGGGAGCGGGAGTCCCCAGGGGGCGGAGAGACCCAGTACTTC
TRBD2	TRBV7-8	TRBJ2-1	many	CASSLSAGVFNEQFF	TGTGCCAGCAGCTTATCTGCGGGAGTTTTCAATGAGCAGTTCTTC
.	TRBV15	TRBJ1-1	few	CATSRIAGTEAFF	TGTGCCACCAGCAGAATCGCGGGGACTGAAGCTTTCTTT